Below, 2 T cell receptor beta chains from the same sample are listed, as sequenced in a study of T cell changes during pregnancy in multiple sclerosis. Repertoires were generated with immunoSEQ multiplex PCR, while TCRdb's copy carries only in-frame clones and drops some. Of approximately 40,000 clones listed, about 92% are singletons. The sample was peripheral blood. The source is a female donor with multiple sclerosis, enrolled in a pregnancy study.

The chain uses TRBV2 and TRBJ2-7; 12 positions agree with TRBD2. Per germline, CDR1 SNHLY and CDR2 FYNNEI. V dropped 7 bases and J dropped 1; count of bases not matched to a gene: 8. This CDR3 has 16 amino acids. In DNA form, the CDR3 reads TGTGCCAGCAATAAACTGGGGACTAGCGGGTCCTACGAGCAGTACTTC. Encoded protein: CASNKLGTSGSYEQYF.

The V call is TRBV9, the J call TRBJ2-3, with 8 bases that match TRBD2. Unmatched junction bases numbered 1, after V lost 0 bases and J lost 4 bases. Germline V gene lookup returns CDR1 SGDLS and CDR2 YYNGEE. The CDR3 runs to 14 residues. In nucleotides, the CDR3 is TGTGCCAGCAGCGTAGGGACTAGCCCAGATACGCAGTATTTT. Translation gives CASSVGTSPDTQYF.